This T cell receptor (beta chain) was sequenced during a study of T cell repertoires in cytomegalovirus infection (dated by TCRdb to between 2018 and 2021). For the wider study: The peptide stimulations were aimed at well-studied HLA-B-restricted epitopes as well as recently identified HLA-C-restricted CMV epitopes, whose presentation resists viral immunomodulation. Donor HLA type was relevant to the analysis, as public TCR beta signatures indicated carriage of CMV infection together with the matching HLA type. Results and caveats for the whole study, not just this receptor: Cumulative frequency of public TCR beta family members discriminated carriers of CMV infection plus the relevant HLA type in this cohort and an independent approximately 370-donor cohort. The ex vivo response was dominated by HLA-C-restricted CMV-specific TCR beta clonotypes, which also provided the single most frequent clonotype in two of eight donors.

This clonotype was recorded a few times. No cognate antigen has been identified for it. Within one base of it there is no much larger clone, and no base qualities were kept. Sequencer: Illumina HiSeq 1500. TCRdb reanalyzed the raw reads on its own, using fastp at Q25 for trimming and MiXCR for clone calling, and kept in-frame beta chains. Under each unique CDR3 protein, matching rows form one entry showing the most common genes and DNA. The sample table records about 47,000 distinct CDR3 sequences; roughly a fifth of these occur just once. The ten largest make up around 80% of the sample. At the junction V is shortened by 1 base and J by 6 bases, with 15 bases in between. For CDR1 and CDR2, the germline V gene lists LGHNA and YSLEER. From cysteine to phenylalanine, the CDR3 is 15 amino acids long. CDR3 DNA only is kept here, 45 bases in frame from base 1. In light of the paper, this sample's treatment or condition label describes: in vitro stimulation with specific CMV peptide epitopes to enrich CMV-specific T cells.

This TCR derives from a human donor in good health (CMV status not recorded). Some clones in this sample may be carry-over from other donors' samples. This chain joins TRBV4-3 to TRBJ1-1; matching of 5 bases hints at TRBD1 as the D gene. The sample in question was CD8+ T cells from cultured PBMCs, obtained from culture after CMV antigen stimulation. The DNA reads TGCGCCAGCAGCCAAGGTCCCCGGGGGGAACCTGAAGCTTTCTTT. Its protein reads: CASSQGPRGEPEAFF.